The 8 T cell receptor beta chains listed next were all sequenced from one sample in a study of T-cell reconstitution after alpha-beta-depleted transplantation in children. Construction of the TCRbeta library involved unique molecular identifiers. Via MiXCR, TCRdb re-called the PCR reads, giving one row per CDR3 protein. The profile shows around 600,000 distinct CDR3 sequences, under 12% of them singletons. The sequenced sample was PBMCs from the stem cell graft donor, obtained from the stem cell graft. The receptors here all came from a human donor who donated a stem cell graft to a child with acute myeloid leukemia.

This chain links TRBV6-1 with TRBJ1-5; 8 positions match TRBD1. Germline CDR1 and CDR2: MNHNS and SASEGT. The J segment lost 8 bases and the V segment lost 4 bases, leaving 4 bases of the junction unmatched. The CDR3 consists of 13 residues. The CDR3 loop reads CASSGTGSKPQHF. The CDR3 DNA follows: TGTGCCAGCAGTGGGACAGGGTCTAAGCCCCAGCATTTT.

This clonotype was counted at least ten times. The V gene is TRBV9, the J gene TRBJ1-1, with D hard to call. V was clipped by 0 bases and J by 1 base, with 10 bases between them. Per the germline V gene, CDR1 is SGDLS and CDR2 is YYNGEE. There are 15 residues in the CDR3. In DNA, the CDR3 is TGTGCCAGCAGCGTAGACGGCCGGTCGAACACTGAAGCTTTCTTT. It yields the protein CASSVDGRSNTEAFF.

This chain connects TRBV11-2 to TRBJ2-7, with D maybe TRBD2 (5 bases). This CDR3 region has 14 residues. The germline V gene encodes CDR1 SGHAT and CDR2 FQNNGV. V was clipped by 4 bases and J by 3 bases, with 13 bases between them. The CDR3 DNA sequence: TGTGCCAGCAGCTCCACCGTAGGAGGCTACGAGCAGTACTTC. It specifies CASSSTVGGYEQYF.

This clonotype was seen repeatedly, ten times or more. This rearrangement joins TRBV2 to TRBJ2-7, with TRBD1 matching 10 bases. CDR1 is SNHLY, CDR2 FYNNEI, per germline. J lost 5 bases, V lost 5 bases, and 6 bases had no gene match. The CDR3 spans 14 residues. The chain's CDR3 is CASSTGQGSNEQYF. DNA of the CDR3: TGTGCCAGCAGTACGGGACAGGGGTCCAACGAGCAGTACTTC.

The chain carries TRBV5-1 and TRBJ1-2; TRBD1 matches at 7 bases. Germline V lookup: CDR1 SGHRS, CDR2 YFSETQ. There are 14 residues in the CDR3. The V segment lost 0 bases and the J segment 6 bases; nucleotides outside the gene matches: 5. CDR3 sequence reads: CASSLEDRDHGYTF. In DNA form, the CDR3 reads TGCGCCAGCAGCTTGGAAGACAGGGACCATGGCTACACCTTC.

This clonotype was detected many times. The chain employs TRBV5-1 and TRBJ1-1; D unresolved. This CDR3 contains 14 residues. Germline CDR1 reads SGHRS; CDR2 reads YFSETQ. Trimming stripped 0 bases from V and 0 bases from J, with 6 bases between. CDR3 sequence (DNA): TGCGCCAGCAGCTTGGGCGAGTTGAACACTGAAGCTTTCTTT. Its translation: CASSLGELNTEAFF.

The chain carries TRBV5-1 and TRBJ2-3; D is possibly TRBD1 (5 bases). Germline CDR1 and CDR2: SGHRS and YFSETQ. The CDR3 extends over 13 amino acids. Trimming removed 5 bases from V and 4 bases from J, with 11 bases in between. The CDR3 protein is CASRRIGADTQYF. CDR3 nucleotides: TGCGCCAGCAGAAGGATAGGGGCAGATACGCAGTATTTT.

This clonotype showed up just a few times. The CDR3 DNA reads TGTGCCAGCAGCGAGGGACTAGCGGGAGGGCCATCTTACAATGAGCAGTTCTTC. This translates into CASSEGLAGGPSYNEQFF. This chain connects TRBV7-8 to TRBJ2-1, with TRBD2 matching over 16 bases. The CDR3 length is 18 residues. Germline assignment: CDR1 SGHVS and CDR2 FQNEAQ. V trimming: 5 bases; J trimming: 4 bases; junction bases outside the gene matches: 8. Variable domain in full (rest from reference TRBV7-8 and TRBJ2-1): GAGVSQSPRYKVAKRGQDVALRCDPISGHVSLFWYQQALGQGPEFLTYFQNEAQLDKSGLPSDRFFAERPEGSVSTLKIQRTQQEDSAVYLCASSEGLAGGPSYNEQFFGPGTRLTVL.